This T cell receptor (beta chain) stems from a study of breast tumors, draining lymph nodes, adjacent tissues. Trimming removed 7 bases from V and 0 bases from J, with 19 bases in between. Germline V gene sequence: CDR1 MNHNY, CDR2 SVGAGI (reference sequence). The CDR3 is 17 amino acids. This clonotype has more than one count but fewer than ten. The antigen is unknown. TCRdb re-called the multiplex PCR reads through MiXCR, storing one row per CDR3 protein. The repertoire holds under 80,000 distinct CDR3 sequences, less than 50% seen once, with over 7.5% in the top ten. General observations from the study: Tumor TCR diversity was below lymph nodes but above nontumor tissue.

This clonotype was sampled from a female donor with breast cancer. Some clones in this sample may be carry-over from other donors' samples. The J gene is TRBJ2-4, the V gene TRBV6-6; a possible D gene is TRBD2 (5 bases). Sequencing input: breast tumor tissue. DNA for the CDR3: TGTGCCAGCACTCCGAGGGCATCAACCATAGCCAAAAACATTCAGTACTTC. It is translated as CASTPRASTIAKNIQYF.